The TCR beta chain described here comes from a study of neurological immune-mediated disorders. The ends were cut back, 8 bases at V and 5 bases at J, with 13 bases in the middle. This CDR3 is built from 13 residues. Germline loops: CDR1 MNHNS, CDR2 SASEGT. Each CDR3 protein gets one entry after TCRdb re-called the 5' RACE reads with MiXCR. The sample yields almost 30,000 distinct CDR3 sequences, about 12% seen once. This clonotype was seen ten or more times. Sequencing used PBMCs. The chain employs TRBV6-1 and TRBJ1-5; perhaps TRBD1 as D (6 bases). This receptor was identified in a woman aged 55-69 years in good health. The CDR3 sequence is CASAKQGDQPQHF. CDR3 coding DNA: TGTGCCAGCGCAAAACAGGGTGATCAGCCCCAGCATTTT.